These 28 T cell receptor beta chains share one sample of origin, sequenced in a study of T cell clonality in common variable immunodeficiency. TCRdb's table, derived via immunoSEQ multiplex PCR, lists solely in-frame clones and lacks some. The sample gives about 55,000 clones, none seen only once, and the top ten clones hold under 0.9%. Sequenced: peripheral blood mononuclear cells. These TCRs come from a person aged 18 to 70 in good health.

This clone was found many times. The read gets to within 3 residues of the CDR3 end, and the germline J gene fills in the rest. The chain combines TRBV12-5 with TRBJ2-2, with 9 bases fitting TRBD1. The CDR3 spans 17 residues. Germline values: CDR1 LGHNT, CDR2 FRNRAP. The sequenced part of the CDR3 DNA is TGTGCTAGTGGTTCCGGTGGACAAGACAGGGGGAATGAAAAG. Translating it yields CASGSGGQDRGNEK. The CDR3 in full is CASGSGGQDRGNEKLFF.

This clone showed up many times. The CDR3 end falls 3 residues outside the read, so it is completed with the germline J gene. This rearrangement joins TRBV5-4 to TRBJ2-5; 7 bases agree with TRBD2. Per germline, CDR1 SGHNT and CDR2 YYREEE (reference sequence). Germline trimming cut 4 bases from V and 5 bases from J; bases unmatched to any gene: 5. The CDR3 is 13 residues long. The CDR3 DNA, read in part, is TGTGCCAGCAGCGCATGGGGGGGGGAGACC. It is translated as CASSAWGGET. The CDR3 reads in full as CASSAWGGETQYF.

This clone was seen many times. The CDR3 goes on 3 residues after the read ends, and that part is filled in from the germline J gene. The J gene is TRBJ1-4, the V gene TRBV7-9; D is undetermined. V lost 2 bases to trimming and J lost 3 bases, with 10 bases between them. There are 15 residues in the CDR3. CDR1 SEHNR and CDR2 FQNEAQ come from the germline V gene (reference sequence). The covered CDR3 bases are TGTGCCAGCAGCTTACGGTCCATTTCTAATGAAAAA. Protein: CASSLRSISNEK. The whole CDR3 region reads CASSLRSISNEKLFF.

The table lists this clone with many counts. The read gets to within 3 residues of the CDR3 end, and the germline J gene fills in the rest. V usage is TRBV20-1 and J usage is TRBJ2-1, with 9 bases fitting TRBD2. V shed 0 bases, J shed 2 bases, and the junction held 5 bases outside the gene matches. Per the germline V gene, CDR1 is DFQATT and CDR2 is SNEGSKA (reference sequence). The CDR3 runs to 16 residues. This CDR3 is CSARDRAGGPYNEQFF. Incomplete CDR3 DNA: TGCAGTGCTAGAGATCGGGCGGGGGGGCCCTACAATGAG.

This clone occurred many times. The covered CDR3 bases are TGTGCCAGTAGTATAAGTGGGGGGACGCCCAATCAGCCC. Amino acid sequence: CASSISGGTPNQP. The whole CDR3 region reads CASSISGGTPNQPQHF. The chain carries TRBV19 and TRBJ1-5, with D possibly matching TRBD1 (5 bases). Read data end 3 residues before the CDR3 end; the end is taken from the germline J gene. Trimming cost V 2 bases and J 3 bases, with 14 bases left between them. The CDR3 contains 16 residues. Germline lookup yields CDR1 LNHDA and CDR2 SQIVND (reference sequence). The full variable domain, rest sourced from reference TRBV19 and TRBJ1-5, is DGGITQSPKYLFRKEGQNVTLSCEQNLNHDAMYWYRQDPGQGLRLIYYSQIVNDFQKGDIAEGYSVSREKKESFPLTVTSAQKNPTAFYLCASSISGGTPNQPQHFGDGTRLSIL.

This clone was seen ten or more times. The read ends 3 residues early relative to the CDR3; the germline J gene fills the gap. J is TRBJ1-4 and V is TRBV14; possible D gene TRBD1, 5 bases. Germline CDR1 SGHDN, CDR2 FVKESK. Trimming removed 5 bases from V and 5 bases from J, with 9 bases in between. The CDR3 totals 13 residues. The CDR3 reads CASSARQNEKLFF. The CDR3 bases that were read are TGTGCCAGCAGCGCCCGACAGAATGAAAAA.

Concerning this clone: The read ends 3 residues early relative to the CDR3; the germline J gene fills the gap. The chain recombines TRBV18 with TRBJ1-6, with 8 bases lining up with TRBD1. The V and J ends lost 6 bases and 10 bases, in that order; junction bases with no gene match: 14. This CDR3 is built from 16 residues. The germline V gene has CDR1 KGHSH and CDR2 LQKENI. CDR3 sequence: CASSTTGQGARSPLHF. The part of the CDR3 DNA that was read is TGTGCCAGCTCGACCACTGGGCAGGGGGCGAGGTCACCC.

This clone was seen repeatedly, ten times or more. The part of the CDR3 DNA that was read is TGTGCCAGCAGCCAAGATGCGGGGGGGCTTCCCCAAGAGACC. This codes for CASSQDAGGLPQET. The entire CDR3 is CASSQDAGGLPQETQYF. The V call is TRBV14, the J call TRBJ2-5, with 9 bases lining up with TRBD2. The read ends 3 residues before the CDR3 terminus; that terminus is restored from the germline J gene. CDR3 length equals 17 residues. Germline V CDR1 and CDR2: SGHDN, FVKESK. The junction had 6 bases not matched to a gene; V was cut back by 0 bases and J by 1 base.

This clone was seen repeatedly, ten times or more. The CDR3 goes on 3 residues after the read ends, and that part is filled in from the germline J gene. This chain uses TRBV4-1 with TRBJ2-1; 12 bases fit TRBD2. V was clipped by 4 bases and J by 3 bases; unmatched bases: 10. Germline V gene data show CDR1 as MGHRA and CDR2 as YSYEKL. The CDR3 is made up of 18 amino acids. CDR3 bases read: TGCGCCAGCAGCCGAGCTTTGACTAGCGGGAGCGACTACAATGAG. Translating it yields CASSRALTSGSDYNE. The whole CDR3 region reads CASSRALTSGSDYNEQFF.

Ten or more counts support this clone. The observed sequence ends 3 residues before the CDR3 terminus, with the missing tail filled in from the germline J gene. The chain combines TRBV6-1 with TRBJ1-2; TRBD1 might be the D (6 bases). V was cut by 3 bases and J by 6 bases, with 8 bases left in between. Germline V gene lookup returns CDR1 MNHNS and CDR2 SASEGT. CDR3 length equals 12 residues. The CDR3 bases that were read are TGTGCCAGCAGTGACCAGGGGAATGGC. Protein: CASSDQGNG. The whole CDR3 sequence reads CASSDQGNGYTF.

This clone was found a few times. The read terminates 3 residues ahead of where the CDR3 ends, so the germline J gene completes it. This chain joins TRBV19 and TRBJ2-3, with D perhaps matching TRBD1 (6 bases). Germline V gene lookup returns CDR1 LNHDA and CDR2 SQIVND (reference sequence). The CDR3 sequence is 13 residues long. The covered CDR3 bases are TGTGCCAGCCGCGGCAGGGGCCAAGAGACG. Protein sequence: CASRGRGQET. In full, the CDR3 reads CASRGRGQETQYF.

A note on this clone: A clone one base away is much larger, so this may be a read error. The read falls 3 residues short of the CDR3 end, and the missing part is taken from the germline J gene. The genes are TRBV7-9 and TRBJ2-2; TRBD1 might be the D (6 bases). Per germline, CDR1 SEHNR and CDR2 FQNEAQ (reference sequence). This CDR3 region has 14 residues. The CDR3 loop reads CASSFRTVPEKLFF. The DNA read from the CDR3 is TGTGCCAGCAGCTTTCGGACAGTACCTGAAAAG.

There are many counts of this clone. The read finishes 3 residues shy of the CDR3 end, and the germline J gene is used to complete it. V and J are TRBV20-1 and TRBJ1-4; D call uncertain. Trimming cost V 4 bases and J 6 bases, with 12 bases left between them. This CDR3 is built from 13 residues. Germline V lookup: CDR1 DFQATT, CDR2 SNEGSKA (reference sequence). The CDR3 region is CSAMRQPDEKLFF. The CDR3 bases that were read are TGCAGTGCTATGAGACAACCGGATGAAAAA.

This clone was counted at least ten times. The read falls 3 residues short of the CDR3 end, and the missing part is taken from the germline J gene. This chain joins TRBV29-1 and TRBJ2-1; 9 nucleotides match TRBD1. CDR1 is SQVTM, CDR2 ANQGSEA, per germline. J was trimmed by 9 bases and V by 7 bases; bases with no gene match: 4. This CDR3 region has 11 residues. The CDR3: CSGDRGTEQFF. The CDR3 DNA, read in part, is TGCAGCGGCGACAGGGGGACTGAG.

Turning to this clone: Sequencing ends 3 residues short of the CDR3 end; the germline J gene provides the rest. This rearrangement joins TRBV18 to TRBJ1-2; no definite D call. The CDR3 has 12 residues. CDR1 and CDR2 from the germline V gene are KGHSH and LQKENI. The CDR3 is CASSPGDNDYTF. The CDR3 DNA, read in part, is TGTGCCAGCTCACCTGGAGACAATGAC.

At least ten counts were recorded for this clone. The read is 3 residues too short to cover the CDR3 end, so that end is filled in from the germline J gene. The chain couples TRBV18 to TRBJ1-2; unclear D gene. Germline assignment: CDR1 KGHSH and CDR2 LQKENI. CDR3 length: 17 amino acids. CDR3 protein: CASSPLGAGSLSEGYTF. The sequenced CDR3 bases are TGTGCCAGCTCACCACTAGGAGCGGGCAGCCTTTCAGAGGGC.

This clone was counted many times. CDR3 bases read: TGTGCCACCTCTAAGACAGGGCGCAACACCGGGGAG. Translating gives CATSKTGRNTGE. In full, the CDR3 is CATSKTGRNTGELFF. The V call is TRBV2, the J call TRBJ2-2, with 7 positions matching TRBD1. The DNA ends 3 residues before the CDR3 does, and the rest of the CDR3 is filled in from the germline J gene. Germline V gene sequence: CDR1 SNHLY, CDR2 FYNNEI. V shed 10 bases, J shed 2 bases, and the junction held 10 bases outside the gene matches. CDR3 length: 15 residues.

This clone was observed many times. The junction differs from germline at one of its ends, possibly a read error. The read falls 3 residues short of the CDR3 end, and the missing part is taken from the germline J gene. The chain is built from TRBV4-2 and TRBJ1-4; D ambiguous. The CDR3 extends over 14 amino acids. CDR1 is LGHNA and CDR2 is YNFKEQ in the germline V gene. Incomplete CDR3 DNA: TGCGCCAGCAGCCAAGACGGGGAAGATGAAAAA. Its translation: CASSQDGEDEK. The CDR3 in full is CASSQDGEDEKLFF.

This clone showed up many times. CDR3 loop: CASSLEGNEQFF. The sequenced CDR3 bases are TGCGCCAGCAGCTTGGAGGGTAATGAG. This chain connects TRBV5-1 to TRBJ2-1; D gene unclear. The missing CDR3 end, 3 residues past where the read stops, is filled in from the germline J gene. V dropped 0 bases and J dropped 7 bases, with 5 bases sitting between them. The CDR3 has 12 amino acids. Germline V lookup: CDR1 SGHRS, CDR2 YFSETQ.

This clone came up many times. The read stops 3 residues short of the end of the CDR3; the missing end is completed from the germline J gene. This chain connects TRBV19 to TRBJ2-2; D may be TRBD2 (6 bases). The V end was cut by 7 bases, the J end by 0 bases, with 18 bases between. The CDR3 is 17 residues long. Germline V lookup: CDR1 LNHDA, CDR2 SQIVND (reference sequence). The sequenced part of the CDR3 DNA is TGTGCCAGTACCGAGGGGTCTCTAGCGACGAACACCGGGGAG. This translates into CASTEGSLATNTGE. The full-length CDR3 reads as CASTEGSLATNTGELFF.

This clone was observed many times. The CDR3 protein is CSARILDRNHVLTF. The CDR3 DNA, read in part, is TGCAGTGCTAGGATTTTGGACAGGAATCACGTC. The gene calls are TRBV20-1 and TRBJ2-6, with 7 bases that match TRBD1. The read terminates 3 residues before the CDR3 end, so the remaining end is supplied by the germline J gene. This CDR3 spans 14 amino acids. Germline V gene lookup returns CDR1 DFQATT and CDR2 SNEGSKA (reference sequence). V lost 3 bases to trimming and J lost 11 bases; unmatched junction nucleotides: 10.

The sample holds many counts of this clone. Coverage ceases 3 residues before the CDR3 finishes, and the germline J gene fills in the end. V usage is TRBV20-1 and J usage is TRBJ1-5; a possible D gene is TRBD1 (5 bases). Trimming removed 2 bases at V and 2 bases at J, with 13 bases between. Germline CDR1 and CDR2: DFQATT and SNEGSKA (reference sequence). There are 15 residues in the CDR3. This chain's CDR3 is CSARQLGGGNQPQHF. CDR3 DNA (partial): TGCAGTGCTAGACAGCTGGGAGGGGGCAATCAGCCC.

This clone was recorded at least ten times. The read stops 3 residues short of the end of the CDR3; the missing end is completed from the germline J gene. J is TRBJ2-3 and V is TRBV14, with 9 bases that match TRBD2. The germline CDR1 and CDR2 sequences are SGHDN and FVKESK. The CDR3 covers 17 residues. V lost 1 base and J lost 3; bases outside the gene matches: 8. The CDR3 bases that were read are TGTGCCAGCAGCCAAGGGATTAGCGGGAGTGGTACAGATACG. Translation: CASSQGISGSGTDT. The full CDR3 is CASSQGISGSGTDTQYF.

Many counts were recorded for this clone. The read terminates 3 residues before the CDR3 end, so the remaining end is supplied by the germline J gene. The rearrangement uses TRBV30 and TRBJ2-1, with a possible D match to TRBD1 (6 bases). V lost 3 bases and J lost 8, with 14 bases in between. Germline CDR1 is GTSNPN and CDR2 is SVGIG (reference sequence). The CDR3 spans 13 residues. The sequenced CDR3 bases are TGTGCCTGGAGCAGGCAGGGGATCGATGAG. Translation: CAWSRQGIDE. The complete CDR3 reads CAWSRQGIDEQFF.

This clone was observed many times. The chain's CDR3 is CASSLEGQETQYF. The CDR3 DNA, read in part, is TGTGCCAGCAGCTTAGAAGGGCAAGAGACC. The rearrangement uses TRBV7-2 and TRBJ2-5; D ambiguous. The CDR3 end lies 3 residues beyond the end of the read and is filled in from the germline J gene. Trimming removed 1 base at V and 2 bases at J, with 5 bases between. The CDR3 has 13 amino acids. Germline V CDR1 and CDR2: SGHTA, FQGNSA.

In its sample, this clone was seen a few times. The read gets to within 3 residues of the CDR3 end, and the germline J gene fills in the rest. The chain employs TRBV30 and TRBJ2-4; weak D call: TRBD1 (6 bases). The CDR3 contains 13 residues. Germline lookup yields CDR1 GTSNPN and CDR2 SVGIG (reference sequence). The DNA read from the CDR3 is TGTGCCTGGGTTGGGGGCCGGAGCGATGGT. This encodes CAWVGGRSDG. The full-length CDR3 reads as CAWVGGRSDGQYF.

This chain's CDR3 is CASSLGGPEETQYF. Incomplete CDR3 DNA: TGTGCCAGCAGCTTAGGGGGCCCGGAAGAGACG. V and J are TRBV7-2 and TRBJ2-3; D possibly corresponds to TRBD1 (5 bases). Read data end 3 residues before the CDR3 end; the end is taken from the germline J gene. The CDR3 sequence is 14 residues long. Germline lookup yields CDR1 SGHTA and CDR2 FQGNSA.

This clone appeared many times. The missing CDR3 end, 3 residues past where the read stops, is filled in from the germline J gene. This rearrangement joins TRBV7-2 to TRBJ2-5; TRBD1 might be the D (5 bases). V lost 0 bases to trimming and J lost 0 bases, with 5 bases between them. The CDR3 contains 14 residues. Per the germline V gene, CDR1 is SGHTA and CDR2 is FQGNSA. The DNA read from the CDR3 is TGTGCCAGCAGCTTAGCCAGGGACCAAGAGACC. Its protein is CASSLARDQET. In full, the CDR3 reads CASSLARDQETQYF.